This record looks at one TCR beta chain sequence and its context. Its cognate antigen is unknown. This specimen belongs to a study of cytomegalovirus exposure and HLA in healthy donors. PCR primers comprised 60 Vbeta and 13 Jbeta primers. Produced via immunoSEQ multiplex PCR; TCRdb's table is partial and in-frame only. The table lists 130,000 or so clones, approximately 72% of them singletons. Points from the study as a whole: TCR beta chains numbering more than 150 were designated cytomegalovirus-associated. For TCR beta chains, V- and J-gene trimming was later linked to a missense DCLRE1C variant. Analyses of presence/absence relied on an assumption of roughly uniform sequencing depth across donors.

The germline CDR1 and CDR2 sequences are SEHNR and FQNEAQ (reference sequence). The V segment lost 3 bases and the J segment 0 bases; nucleotides outside the gene matches: 7. The CDR3 covers 16 residues. This chain links TRBV7-9 with TRBJ1-1; 7 positions agree with TRBD1. This clonotype was obtained from a man between 18 and 29 years old in good health and CMV-seronegative. The sequenced sample consisted of PBMCs. The CDR3 loop reads CASSFPGTDMNTEAFF. The CDR3 nucleotides read TGTGCCAGCAGCTTCCCCGGGACAGACATGAACACTGAAGCTTTCTTT.